The sequence of this TCR beta chain was determined in a study of shared clonotypes between healthy human individuals. Splitting the CD4+ cells yielded a CD45RA+ naive subset and a CD45RA-negative memory subset. TCRdb's copy holds only in-frame clones and misses some; the assay was immunoSEQ multiplex PCR. The sample gives approximately 500,000 clones, less than 96% of which show up once; less than 0.06% is in the top ten. The CDR3 is 13 amino acids. The V and J ends lost 4 bases and 11 bases, in that order; junction bases with no gene match: 9. CDR1 and CDR2 from the germline V gene are MDHEN and SYDVKM.

This receptor was identified in a woman in her 30s in good health. Sequencing input: naive CD4+ T cells sorted from blood. Subset of the sample: CD45RA+ positively selected. The rearrangement links TRBV28 to TRBJ1-1, with 8 nucleotides matching TRBD1. The CDR3: CASSYVDRGTAFF. CDR3 in DNA: TGTGCCAGCAGTTACGTCGACAGGGGCACGGCTTTCTTT.